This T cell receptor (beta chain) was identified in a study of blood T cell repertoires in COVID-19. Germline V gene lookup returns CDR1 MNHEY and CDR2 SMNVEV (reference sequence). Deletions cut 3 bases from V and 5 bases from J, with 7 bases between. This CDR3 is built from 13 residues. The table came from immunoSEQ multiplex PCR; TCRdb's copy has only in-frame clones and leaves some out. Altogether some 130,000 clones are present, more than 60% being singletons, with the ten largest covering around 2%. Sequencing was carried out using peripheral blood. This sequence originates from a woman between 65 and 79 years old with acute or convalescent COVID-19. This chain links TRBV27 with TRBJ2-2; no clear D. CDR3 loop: CASSFLVTGELFF. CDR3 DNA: TGTGCCAGCAGTTTCTTAGTTACCGGGGAGCTGTTTTTT.